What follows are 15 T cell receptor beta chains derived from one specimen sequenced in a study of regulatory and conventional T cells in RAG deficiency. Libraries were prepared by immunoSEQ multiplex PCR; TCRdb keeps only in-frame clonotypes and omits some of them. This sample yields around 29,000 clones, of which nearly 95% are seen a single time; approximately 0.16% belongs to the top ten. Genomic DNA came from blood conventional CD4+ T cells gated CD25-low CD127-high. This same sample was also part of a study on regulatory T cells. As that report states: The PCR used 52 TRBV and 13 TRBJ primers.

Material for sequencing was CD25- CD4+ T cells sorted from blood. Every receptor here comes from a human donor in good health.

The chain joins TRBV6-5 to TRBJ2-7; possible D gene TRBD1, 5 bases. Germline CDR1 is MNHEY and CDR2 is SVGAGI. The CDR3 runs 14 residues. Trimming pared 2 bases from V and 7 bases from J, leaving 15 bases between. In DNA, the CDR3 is TGTGCCAGCAGTTACAGGCAGGGAAGGTATGAGCAGTACTTC. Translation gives CASSYRQGRYEQYF.

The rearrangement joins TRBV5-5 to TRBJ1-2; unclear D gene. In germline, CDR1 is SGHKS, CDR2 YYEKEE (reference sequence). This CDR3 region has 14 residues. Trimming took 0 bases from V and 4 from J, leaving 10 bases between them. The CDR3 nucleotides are TGTGCCAGCAGCTTGGTACGGGAACTCTATGGCTACACCTTC. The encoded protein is CASSLVRELYGYTF.

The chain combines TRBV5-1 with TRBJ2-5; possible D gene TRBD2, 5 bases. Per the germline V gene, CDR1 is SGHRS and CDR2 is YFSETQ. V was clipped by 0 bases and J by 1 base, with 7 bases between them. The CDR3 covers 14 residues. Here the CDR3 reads CASSLVASQETQYF. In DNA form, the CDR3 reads TGCGCCAGCAGCTTGGTAGCGTCCCAAGAGACCCAGTACTTC.

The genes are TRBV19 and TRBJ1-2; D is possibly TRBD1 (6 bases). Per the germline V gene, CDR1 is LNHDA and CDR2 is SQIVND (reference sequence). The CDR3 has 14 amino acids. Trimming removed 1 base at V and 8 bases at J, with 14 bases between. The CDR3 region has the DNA TGTGCCAGTAGTATAGTGTCCGGCGGGGGCGGCTACACCTTC. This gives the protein CASSIVSGGGGYTF.

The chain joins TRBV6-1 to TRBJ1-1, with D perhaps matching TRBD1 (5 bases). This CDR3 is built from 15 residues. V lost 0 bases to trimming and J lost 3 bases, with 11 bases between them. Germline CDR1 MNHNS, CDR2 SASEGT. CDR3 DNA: TGTGCCAGCAGTGAAGCGATAGGGGCGGACACTGAAGCTTTCTTT. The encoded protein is CASSEAIGADTEAFF.

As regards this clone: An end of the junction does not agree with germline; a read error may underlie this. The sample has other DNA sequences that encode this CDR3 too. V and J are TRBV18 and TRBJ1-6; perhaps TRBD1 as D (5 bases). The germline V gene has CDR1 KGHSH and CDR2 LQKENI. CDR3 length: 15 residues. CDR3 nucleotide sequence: TGTGCCAGCTCACAAATGGGGACGGGGGATTCCCCCCTCCACTTT. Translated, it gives CASSQMGTGDSPLHF.

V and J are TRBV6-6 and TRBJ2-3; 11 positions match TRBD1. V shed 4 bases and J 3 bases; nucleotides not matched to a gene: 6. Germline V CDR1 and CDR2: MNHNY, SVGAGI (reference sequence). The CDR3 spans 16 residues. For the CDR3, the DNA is TGTGCCAGCAGTTTCCCCCGGGACAGGGGGACAGATACGCAGTATTTT. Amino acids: CASSFPRDRGTDTQYF.

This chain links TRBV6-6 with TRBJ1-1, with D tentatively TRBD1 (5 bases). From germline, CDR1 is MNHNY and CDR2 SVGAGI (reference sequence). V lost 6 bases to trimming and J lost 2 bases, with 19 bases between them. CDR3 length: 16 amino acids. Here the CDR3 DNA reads TGTGCCAGCAGCGATACCGGGACTCTAAGAAACACTGAAGCTTTCTTT. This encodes CASSDTGTLRNTEAFF.

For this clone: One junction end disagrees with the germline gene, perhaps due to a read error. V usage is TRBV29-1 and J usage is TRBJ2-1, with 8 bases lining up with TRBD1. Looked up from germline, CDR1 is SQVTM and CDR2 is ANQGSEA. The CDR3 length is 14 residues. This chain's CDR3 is CSVVKWQGANGQFF. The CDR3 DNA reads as TGCAGCGTTGTAAAGTGGCAGGGGGCCAATGGGCAGTTCTTC.

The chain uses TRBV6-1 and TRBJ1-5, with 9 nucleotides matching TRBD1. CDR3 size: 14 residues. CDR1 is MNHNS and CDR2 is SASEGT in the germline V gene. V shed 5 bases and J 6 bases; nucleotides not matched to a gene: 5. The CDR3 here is CASSPTGGSQPQHF. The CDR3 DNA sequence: TGTGCCAGCAGTCCTACAGGGGGCAGTCAGCCCCAGCATTTT.

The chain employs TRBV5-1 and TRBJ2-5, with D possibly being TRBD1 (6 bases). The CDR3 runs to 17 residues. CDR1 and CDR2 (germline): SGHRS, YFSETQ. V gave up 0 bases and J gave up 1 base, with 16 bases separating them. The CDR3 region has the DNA TGCGCCAGCAGCTTGGGCTACCACCGGGACACCCAAGAGACCCAGTACTTC. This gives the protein CASSLGYHRDTQETQYF.

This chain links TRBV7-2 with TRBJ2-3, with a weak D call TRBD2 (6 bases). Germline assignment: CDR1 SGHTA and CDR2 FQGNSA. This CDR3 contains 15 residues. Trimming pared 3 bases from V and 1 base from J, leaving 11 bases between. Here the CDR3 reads CASSFDGGRTDTQYF. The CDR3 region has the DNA TGTGCCAGCAGCTTTGACGGGGGACGCACAGATACGCAGTATTTT.

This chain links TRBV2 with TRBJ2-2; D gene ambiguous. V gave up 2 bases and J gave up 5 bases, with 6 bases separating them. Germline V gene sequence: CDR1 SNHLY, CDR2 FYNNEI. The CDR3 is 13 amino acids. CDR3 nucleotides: TGTGCCAGCAGTGAACGGGTGACCGGGGAGCTGTTTTTT. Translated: CASSERVTGELFF.

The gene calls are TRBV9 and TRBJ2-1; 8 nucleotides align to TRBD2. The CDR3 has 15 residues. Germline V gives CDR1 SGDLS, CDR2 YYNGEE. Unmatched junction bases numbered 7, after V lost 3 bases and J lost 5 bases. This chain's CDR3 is CASSGRGGLDNEQFF. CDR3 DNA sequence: TGTGCCAGCAGCGGACGGGGGGGTCTCGACAATGAGCAGTTCTTC. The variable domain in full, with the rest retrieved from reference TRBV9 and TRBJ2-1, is DSGVTQTPKHLITATGQRVTLRCSPRSGDLSVYWYQQSLDQGLQFLIQYYNGEERAKGNILERFSAQQFPDLHSELNLSSLELGDSALYFCASSGRGGLDNEQFFGPGTRLTVL.

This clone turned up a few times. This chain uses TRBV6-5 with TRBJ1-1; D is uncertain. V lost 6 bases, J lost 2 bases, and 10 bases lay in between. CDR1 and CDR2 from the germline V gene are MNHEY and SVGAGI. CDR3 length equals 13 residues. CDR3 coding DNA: TGTGCCAGCAGCACCGGGAGAAACACTGAAGCTTTCTTT. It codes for CASSTGRNTEAFF.